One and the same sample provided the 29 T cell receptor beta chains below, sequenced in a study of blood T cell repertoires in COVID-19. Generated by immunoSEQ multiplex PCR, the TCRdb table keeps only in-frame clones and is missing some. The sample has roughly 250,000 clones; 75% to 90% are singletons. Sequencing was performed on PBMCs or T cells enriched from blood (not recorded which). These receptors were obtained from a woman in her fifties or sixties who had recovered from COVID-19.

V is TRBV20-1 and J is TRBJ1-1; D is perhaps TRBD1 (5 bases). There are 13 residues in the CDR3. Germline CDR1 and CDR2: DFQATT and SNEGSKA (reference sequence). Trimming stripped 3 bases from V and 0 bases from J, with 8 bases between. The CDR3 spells CSASLDMNTEAFF. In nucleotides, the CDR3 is TGCAGTGCTAGTCTGGACATGAACACTGAAGCTTTCTTT.

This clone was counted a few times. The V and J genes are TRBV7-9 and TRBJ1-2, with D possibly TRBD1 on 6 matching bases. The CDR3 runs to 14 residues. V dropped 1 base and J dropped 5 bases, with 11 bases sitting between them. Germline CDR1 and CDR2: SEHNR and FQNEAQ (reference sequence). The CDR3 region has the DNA TGTGCCAGCAGCTTAGTGGGGACACAATATGGCTACACCTTC. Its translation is CASSLVGTQYGYTF. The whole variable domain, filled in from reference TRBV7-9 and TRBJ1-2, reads DTGVSQNPRHKITKRGQNVTFRCDPISEHNRLYWYRQTLGQGPEFLTYFQNEAQLEKSRLLSDRFSAERPKGSFSTLEIQRTEQGDSAMYLCASSLVGTQYGYTFGSGTRLTVV.

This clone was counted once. In DNA, the CDR3 is TGTGCCGCTAAAGGGGCCAGGGTAGTAGATACGCAGTATTTT. Protein sequence: CAAKGARVVDTQYF. V is TRBV10-3 and J is TRBJ2-3; D perhaps matches TRBD1 (5 bases). CDR3 length: 14 residues. Germline V CDR1 and CDR2: ENHRY, SYGVKD. V was clipped by 11 bases and J by 5 bases, with 20 bases between them.

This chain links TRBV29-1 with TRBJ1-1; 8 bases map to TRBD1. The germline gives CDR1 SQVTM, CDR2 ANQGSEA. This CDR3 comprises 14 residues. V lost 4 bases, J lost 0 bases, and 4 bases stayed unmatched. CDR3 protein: CSVGQGNMNTEAFF. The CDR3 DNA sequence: TGCAGCGTTGGACAGGGGAACATGAACACTGAAGCTTTCTTT.

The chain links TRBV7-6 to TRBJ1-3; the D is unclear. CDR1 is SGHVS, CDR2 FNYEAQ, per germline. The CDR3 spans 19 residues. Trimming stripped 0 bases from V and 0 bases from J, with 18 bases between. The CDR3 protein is CASSLAPVGTLSSGNTIYF. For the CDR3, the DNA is TGTGCCAGCAGCTTAGCACCCGTGGGCACACTGAGCTCTGGAAACACCATATATTTT.

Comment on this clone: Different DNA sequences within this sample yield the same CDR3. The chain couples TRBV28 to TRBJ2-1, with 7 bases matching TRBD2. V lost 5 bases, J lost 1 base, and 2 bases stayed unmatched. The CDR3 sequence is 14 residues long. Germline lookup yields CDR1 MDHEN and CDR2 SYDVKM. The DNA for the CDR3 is TGTGCCAGCAGTACCGGGGGGTCCTACAATGAGCAGTTCTTC. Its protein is CASSTGGSYNEQFF.

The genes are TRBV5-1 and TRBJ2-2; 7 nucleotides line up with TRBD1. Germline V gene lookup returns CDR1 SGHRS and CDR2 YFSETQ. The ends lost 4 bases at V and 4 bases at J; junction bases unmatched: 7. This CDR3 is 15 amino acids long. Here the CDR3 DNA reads TGCGCCAGCAGCCTCGGACAGGTGGGCACCGGGGAGCTGTTTTTT. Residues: CASSLGQVGTGELFF.

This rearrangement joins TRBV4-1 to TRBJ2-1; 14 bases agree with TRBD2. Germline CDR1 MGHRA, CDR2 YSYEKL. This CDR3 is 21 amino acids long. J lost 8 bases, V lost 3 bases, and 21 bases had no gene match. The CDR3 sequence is CASSHAGTSGSPARHADEQFF. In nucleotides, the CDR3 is TGCGCCAGCAGCCACGCCGGGACTAGCGGGAGTCCCGCTAGGCACGCGGATGAGCAGTTCTTC.

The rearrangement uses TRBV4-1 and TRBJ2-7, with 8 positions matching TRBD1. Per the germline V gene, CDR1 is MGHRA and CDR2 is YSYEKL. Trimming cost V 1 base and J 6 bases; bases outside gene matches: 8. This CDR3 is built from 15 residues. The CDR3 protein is CASSQGGTGLSEQYF. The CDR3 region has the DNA TGCGCCAGCAGCCAAGGGGGGACAGGTCTATCCGAGCAGTACTTC.

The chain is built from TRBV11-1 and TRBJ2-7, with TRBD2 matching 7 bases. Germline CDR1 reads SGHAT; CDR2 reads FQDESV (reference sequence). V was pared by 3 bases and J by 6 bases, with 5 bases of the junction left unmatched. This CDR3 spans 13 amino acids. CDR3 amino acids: CASSFGLVSEQYF. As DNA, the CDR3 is TGTGCCAGCAGCTTCGGACTAGTAAGCGAGCAGTACTTC.

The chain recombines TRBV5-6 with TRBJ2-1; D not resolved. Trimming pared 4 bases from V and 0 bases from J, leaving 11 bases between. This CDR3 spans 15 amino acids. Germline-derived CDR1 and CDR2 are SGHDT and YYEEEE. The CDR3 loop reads CASSLRLSSYNEQFF. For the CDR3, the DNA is TGTGCCAGCAGCCTCCGCTTGAGCTCCTACAATGAGCAGTTCTTC. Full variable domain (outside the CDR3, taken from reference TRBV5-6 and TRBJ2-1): DAGVTQSPTHLIKTRGQQVTLRCSPKSGHDTVSWYQQALGQGPQFIFQYYEEEERQRGNFPDRFSGHQFPNYSSELNVNALLLGDSALYLCASSLRLSSYNEQFFGPGTRLTVL.

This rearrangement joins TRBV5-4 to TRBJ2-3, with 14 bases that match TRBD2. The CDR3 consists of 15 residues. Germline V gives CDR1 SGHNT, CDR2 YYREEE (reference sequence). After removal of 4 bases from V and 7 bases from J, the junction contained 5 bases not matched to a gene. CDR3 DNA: TGTGCCAGCAGCGTCGGGACTAGCGGGAGCTATACGCAGTATTTT. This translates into CASSVGTSGSYTQYF. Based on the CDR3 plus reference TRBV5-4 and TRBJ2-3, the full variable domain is ETGVTQSPTHLIKTRGQQVTLRCSSQSGHNTVSWYQQALGQGPQFIFQYYREEENGRGNFPPRFSGLQFPNYSSELNVNALELDDSALYLCASSVGTSGSYTQYFGPGTRLTVL.

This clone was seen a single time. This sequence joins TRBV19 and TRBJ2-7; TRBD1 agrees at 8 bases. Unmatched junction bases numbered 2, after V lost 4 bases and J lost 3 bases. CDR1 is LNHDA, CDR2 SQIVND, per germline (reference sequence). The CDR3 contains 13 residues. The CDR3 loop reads CASSTGGLYEQYF. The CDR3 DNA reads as TGTGCCAGTAGTACAGGGGGCCTCTACGAGCAGTACTTC.

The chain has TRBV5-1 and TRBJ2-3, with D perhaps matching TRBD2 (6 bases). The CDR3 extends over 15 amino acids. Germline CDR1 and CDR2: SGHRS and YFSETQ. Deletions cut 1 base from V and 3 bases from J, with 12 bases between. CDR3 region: CASSLSGEMTDTQYF. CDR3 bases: TGCGCCAGCAGCTTGTCGGGGGAGATGACAGATACGCAGTATTTT.

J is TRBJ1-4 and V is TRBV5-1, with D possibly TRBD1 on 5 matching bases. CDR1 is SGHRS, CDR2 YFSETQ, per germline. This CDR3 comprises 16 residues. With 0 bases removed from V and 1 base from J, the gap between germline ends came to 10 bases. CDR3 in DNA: TGCGCCAGCAGCTTGGGCAGGGTCGGAACTAATGAAAAACTGTTTTTT. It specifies CASSLGRVGTNEKLFF.

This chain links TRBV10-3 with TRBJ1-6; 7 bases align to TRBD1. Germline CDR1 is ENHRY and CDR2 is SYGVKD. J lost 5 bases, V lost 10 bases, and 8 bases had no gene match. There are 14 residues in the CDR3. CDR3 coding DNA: TGTGCCACAAAGCGAACAGGGGATAATTCACCCCTCCACTTT. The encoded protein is CATKRTGDNSPLHF.

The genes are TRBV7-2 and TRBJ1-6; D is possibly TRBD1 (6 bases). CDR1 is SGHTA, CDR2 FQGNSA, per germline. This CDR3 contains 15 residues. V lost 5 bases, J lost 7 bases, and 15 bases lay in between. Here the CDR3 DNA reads TGTGCCAGCAGCCTCGAGGGGGGGAACAATTCACCCCTCCACTTT. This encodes CASSLEGGNNSPLHF.

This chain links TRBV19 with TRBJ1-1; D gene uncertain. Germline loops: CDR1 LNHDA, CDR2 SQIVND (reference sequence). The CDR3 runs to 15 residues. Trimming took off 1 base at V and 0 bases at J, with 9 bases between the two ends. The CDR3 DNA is TGTGCCAGTAGTATAGGAGGGTTTTTGAACACTGAAGCTTTCTTT. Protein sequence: CASSIGGFLNTEAFF.

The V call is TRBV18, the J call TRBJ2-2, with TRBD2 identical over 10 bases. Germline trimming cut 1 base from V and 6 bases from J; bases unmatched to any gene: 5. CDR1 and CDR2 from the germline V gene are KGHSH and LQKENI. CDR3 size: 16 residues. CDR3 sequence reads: CASSPRSGRAAGELFF. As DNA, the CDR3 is TGTGCCAGCTCACCACGAAGCGGGAGGGCCGCCGGGGAGCTGTTTTTT.

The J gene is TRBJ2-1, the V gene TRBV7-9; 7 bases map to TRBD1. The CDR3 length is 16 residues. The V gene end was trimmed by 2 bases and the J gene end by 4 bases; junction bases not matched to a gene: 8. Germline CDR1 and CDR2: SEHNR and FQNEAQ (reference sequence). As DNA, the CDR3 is TGTGCCAGCAGCTTATTCCGAGACAGGGAGTACAATGAGCAGTTCTTC. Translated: CASSLFRDREYNEQFF.

The CDR3 region has the DNA TGTGCCAGCAGTTACTCCGGACAGGGTGGACAGCCCCAGCATTTT. It codes for CASSYSGQGGQPQHF. The rearrangement uses TRBV6-5 and TRBJ1-5, with 8 positions matching TRBD1. With 0 bases clipped from V and 7 bases from J, the junction kept 5 bases outside the gene matches. Per the germline V gene, CDR1 is MNHEY and CDR2 is SVGAGI. The CDR3 loop spans 15 amino acids.

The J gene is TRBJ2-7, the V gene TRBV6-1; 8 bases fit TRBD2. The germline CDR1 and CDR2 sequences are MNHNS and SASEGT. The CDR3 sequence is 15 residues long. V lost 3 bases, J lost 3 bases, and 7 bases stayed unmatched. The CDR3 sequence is CASSESREGLYEQYF. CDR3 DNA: TGTGCCAGCAGTGAGAGTCGGGAGGGCCTCTACGAGCAGTACTTC.

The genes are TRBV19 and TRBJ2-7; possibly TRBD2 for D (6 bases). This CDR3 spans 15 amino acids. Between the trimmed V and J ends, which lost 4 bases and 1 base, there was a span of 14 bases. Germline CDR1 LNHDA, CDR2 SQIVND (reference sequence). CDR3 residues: CASSSAGLASYEQYF. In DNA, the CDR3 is TGTGCCAGTAGTAGCGCGGGACTGGCGTCCTACGAGCAGTACTTC.

CDR3 amino acids: CAWNKEGRSPLHF. CDR3 nucleotide sequence: TGTGCCTGGAATAAAGAGGGGAGGTCACCCCTCCACTTT. The chain carries TRBV30 and TRBJ1-6; possible D gene TRBD1, 5 bases. The CDR3 extends over 13 amino acids. V lost 4 bases and J 10 bases, leaving 14 bases between the germline ends. CDR1 is GTSNPN, CDR2 SVGIG, per germline (reference sequence).

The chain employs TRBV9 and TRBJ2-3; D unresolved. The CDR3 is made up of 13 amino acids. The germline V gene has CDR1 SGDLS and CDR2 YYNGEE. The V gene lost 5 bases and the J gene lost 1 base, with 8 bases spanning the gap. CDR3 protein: CASSKARTDTQYF. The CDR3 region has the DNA TGTGCCAGCAGTAAAGCACGCACAGATACGCAGTATTTT. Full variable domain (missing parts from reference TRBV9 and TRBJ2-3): DSGVTQTPKHLITATGQRVTLRCSPRSGDLSVYWYQQSLDQGLQFLIQYYNGEERAKGNILERFSAQQFPDLHSELNLSSLELGDSALYFCASSKARTDTQYFGPGTRLTVL.

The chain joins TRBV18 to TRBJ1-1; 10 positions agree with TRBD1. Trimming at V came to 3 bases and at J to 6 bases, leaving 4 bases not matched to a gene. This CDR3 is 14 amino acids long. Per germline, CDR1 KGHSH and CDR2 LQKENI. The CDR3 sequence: CASSPGQGTAEAFF. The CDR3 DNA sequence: TGTGCCAGCTCACCGGGACAGGGGACTGCTGAAGCTTTCTTT.

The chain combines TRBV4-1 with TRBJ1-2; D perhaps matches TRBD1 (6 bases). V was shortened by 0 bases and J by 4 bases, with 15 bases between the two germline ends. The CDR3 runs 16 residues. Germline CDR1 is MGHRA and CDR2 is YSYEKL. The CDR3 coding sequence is TGCGCCAGCAGCCAAGACGAACCGGGACATTTCTATGGCTACACCTTC. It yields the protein CASSQDEPGHFYGYTF.

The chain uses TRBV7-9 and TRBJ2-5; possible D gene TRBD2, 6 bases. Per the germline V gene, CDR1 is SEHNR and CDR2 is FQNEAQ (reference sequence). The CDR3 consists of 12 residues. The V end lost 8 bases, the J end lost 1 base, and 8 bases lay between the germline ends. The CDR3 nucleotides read TGTGCCAGCGGGAGGACCCAAGAGACCCAGTACTTC. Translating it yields CASGRTQETQYF.

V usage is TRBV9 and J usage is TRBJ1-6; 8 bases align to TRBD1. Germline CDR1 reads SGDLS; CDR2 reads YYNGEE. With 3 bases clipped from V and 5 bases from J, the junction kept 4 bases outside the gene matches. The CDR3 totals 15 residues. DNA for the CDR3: TGTGCCAGCAGCGGAACGGGACAGGATAATTCACCCCTCCACTTT. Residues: CASSGTGQDNSPLHF.